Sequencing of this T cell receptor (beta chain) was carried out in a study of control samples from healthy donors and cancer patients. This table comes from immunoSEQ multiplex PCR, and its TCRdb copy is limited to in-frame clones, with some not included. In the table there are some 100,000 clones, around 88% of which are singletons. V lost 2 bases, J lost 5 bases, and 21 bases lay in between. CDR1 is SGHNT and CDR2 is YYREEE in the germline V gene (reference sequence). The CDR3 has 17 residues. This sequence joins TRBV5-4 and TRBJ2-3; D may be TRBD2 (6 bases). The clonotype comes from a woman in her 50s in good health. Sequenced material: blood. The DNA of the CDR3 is TGTGCCAGCAGCTTAGACCTTAGCGGAGGAGGGCAAGATACGCAGTATTTT. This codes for CASSLDLSGGGQDTQYF.